This is a list of T cell receptor beta chains from one sample in a study of cytomegalovirus exposure and HLA in healthy donors. Repertoires were generated with immunoSEQ multiplex PCR, while TCRdb's copy carries only in-frame clones and drops some. The sample has tens of thousands of clones; around 80% are singletons. The source material was PBMCs. The receptor source for this set is a woman under 40 in good health and CMV-seronegative. CDR3s include the opening cysteine and the closing phenylalanine or tryptophan. The order of the fields is clone size, D gene, CDR3 length, V gene, J gene, CDR3 DNA, CDR3 protein. The D gene is left open where the match is weak. Rows give clone size only sometimes, using once, few, many, or a class for an expanded clone.

NA	TRBD1	14	TRBV2	TRBJ1-4	TGTGCCAGCAGTGATGGGACAGGGAACGAAAAACTGTTTTTT	CASSDGTGNEKLFF
NA	NA	13	TRBV7-2	TRBJ2-1	TGTGCCAGCAGCTTAGCGGTTCGGGGGACCGGCGTCTTC	CASSLAVRGTGVF
few	TRBD1	15	TRBV10-1	TRBJ2-2	TGCGCCAGCAGTACGGGACAGGACTCCACCGGGGAGCTGTTTTTT	CASSTGQDSTGELFF
NA	TRBD1	15	TRBV30	TRBJ2-3	TGTGCCTGGAGTGTCCGGGACAGGGGCTCAGATACGCAGTATTTT	CAWSVRDRGSDTQYF
NA	TRBD2	16	TRBV7-8	TRBJ2-3	TGTGCCAGCAGCTGGCTCAGCGGGGGGGCAATAGATACGCAGTATTTT	CASSWLSGGAIDTQYF
NA	TRBD1	16	TRBV27	TRBJ1-6	TGTGCCAGCAGCCAGATGCCGGCAGGGGGTGGTTCACCCCTCCACTTT	CASSQMPAGGGSPLHF
NA	NA	15	TRBV9	TRBJ2-7	TGTGCCAGCAGCGTAGCTGTGGGAGCCTTCTACGAGCAGTACTTC	CASSVAVGAFYEQYF
few	TRBD1	13	TRBV28	TRBJ2-5	TGTGCCAGCAGGCCCAGGGGGCGGGAGACCCAGTACTTC	CASRPRGRETQYF
NA	NA	12	TRBV29-1	TRBJ1-2	TGCAGCGTTGGGGGGGGTAACTATGGCTACACCTTC	CSVGGGNYGYTF
NA	TRBD2	17	TRBV7-9	TRBJ2-1	TGTTCCAGCAGCCCACCCCTAGTTAGCGGGGGGGCGAATGAGCAGTTCTTC	CSSSPPLVSGGANEQFF
NA	NA	16	TRBV2	TRBJ2-6	TGTGCCAGCAGGCTGGGGCGGAACTCTGGGGCCAACGTCCTGACTTTC	CASRLGRNSGANVLTF
NA	TRBD1	15	TRBV18	TRBJ2-7	TGTGCCAGCTCCCCGGGACAGTCAGATTTCAACGAGCAGTACTTC	CASSPGQSDFNEQYF
NA	NA	14	TRBV11-2	TRBJ2-3	TGTGCCAGCAGCTTAGACCAGGGGCCAGATACGCAGTATTTT	CASSLDQGPDTQYF
NA	NA	12	TRBV10-3	TRBJ1-1	TGTGCCATCGGCCGGGGAACTGATGAAGCTTTCTTT	CAIGRGTDEAFF
few	TRBD1	16	TRBV19	TRBJ1-2	TGTGCCAGTAGTACTCAATTTACAGGGGGAAACTATGGCTACACCTTC	CASSTQFTGGNYGYTF
NA	NA	13	TRBV5-1	TRBJ2-5	TGCGCCAGCAGACCAACAGGGCAAGAGACCCAGTACTTC	CASRPTGQETQYF
NA	NA	16	TRBV5-6	TRBJ2-3	TGTGCCAGCAGCTTGCTTGTGGCACCCCGCACAGATACGCAGTATTTT	CASSLLVAPRTDTQYF
NA	NA	16	TRBV7-9	TRBJ2-2	TGTGCCAGCAGCCCCAAGACGGGGGTCCACACCGGGGAGCTGTTTTTT	CASSPKTGVHTGELFF
NA	TRBD2	15	TRBV11-2	TRBJ2-3	TGTGCCAGCCTACACGGAACTAGCGAGACAGATACGCAGTATTTT	CASLHGTSETDTQYF
NA	TRBD1	16	TRBV29-1	TRBJ1-2	TGCAGCGTTGAAGATCGTCTCCGGGACAGCTTCTATGGCTACACCTTC	CSVEDRLRDSFYGYTF
NA	NA	11	TRBV29-1	TRBJ1-1	TGCAGCGTTGGGAGTTACACTGAAGCTTTCTTT	CSVGSYTEAFF
NA	NA	12	TRBV5-1	TRBJ2-3	TGCGCCAGCAGCCCTAGCACAGATACGCAGTATTTT	CASSPSTDTQYF
NA	TRBD2	16	TRBV9	TRBJ2-7	TGTGCCAGCAGCGTAGGGGGACTAGCGGTCTTCTCGGAGCAGTACTTC	CASSVGGLAVFSEQYF
NA	NA	15	TRBV5-1	TRBJ2-2	TGCGCCAGCAACCCGCATTTTGGCAACACCGGGGAGCTGTTTTTT	CASNPHFGNTGELFF
NA	NA	15	TRBV7-9	TRBJ1-3	TGTGCCAGCAGCTCCGGATCAGGGGCTGGAAACACCATATATTTT	CASSSGSGAGNTIYF
NA	NA	13	TRBV28	TRBJ2-3	TGTGCCAGCAGTTTTCTTGGCACAGATACGCAGTATTTT	CASSFLGTDTQYF
NA	TRBD1	14	TRBV14	TRBJ1-1	TGTGCCAGCAGCCGACAGGGGTTGAACACTGAAGCTTTCTTT	CASSRQGLNTEAFF
NA	NA	13	TRBV27	TRBJ1-3	TGTGCCAGCCGCGGACAGACCGGAAACACCATATATTTT	CASRGQTGNTIYF
NA	NA	12	TRBV10-1	TRBJ1-1	TGCGCCAGCAGTGCACGGGACACTGAAGCTTTCTTT	CASSARDTEAFF
NA	NA	12	TRBV5-6	TRBJ1-2	TGTGCCAGCACCCAGGGGTCCTATGGCTACACCTTC	CASTQGSYGYTF
NA	TRBD1	15	TRBV5-1	TRBJ1-2	TGCGCCAGCAGCTTGGACTCCGGACAGGGACCTGGCTACACCTTC	CASSLDSGQGPGYTF
NA	TRBD1	15	TRBV15	TRBJ1-2	TGTGCCACCAGCAGAATCCTGCAGGGGGCGAGGGGCTACACCTTC	CATSRILQGARGYTF
NA	TRBD1	16	TRBV5-1	TRBJ1-6	TGCGCCAGCAGCCATGGGGACAGGGTACTTAATTCACCCCTCCACTTT	CASSHGDRVLNSPLHF
once	NA	14	TRBV28	TRBJ2-7	TGTGCCAGCAGTCCGGGTACTAACGACTACGAGCAGTACTTC	CASSPGTNDYEQYF
NA	TRBD1	16	TRBV6-5	TRBJ1-1	TGTGCCAGCAGTTACTCGGTAGCAGGGGGCGAGCAGTCAGCTTTCTTT	CASSYSVAGGEQSAFF
NA	NA	11	TRBV25-1	TRBJ1-1	TGTGCCAGCAGTGGGAGTGTTCGAGCTTTCTTT	CASSGSVRAFF
NA	NA	15	TRBV9	TRBJ2-2	TGTGCCAGCAGCGTAGTCTCCAGCGTCAGCGGGGAGCTGTTTTTT	CASSVVSSVSGELFF
once	TRBD1	15	TRBV27	TRBJ2-5	TGTGCCAGCACCAAGACAGGGGGCGGGAGGGAGACCCAGTACTTC	CASTKTGGGRETQYF
NA	NA	14	TRBV15	TRBJ2-1	TGTGCCACCTTACCGTCAACTACCTACAATGAGCAGTTCTTC	CATLPSTTYNEQFF
NA	NA	13	TRBV10-3	TRBJ1-1	TGTGCCATCAAAGGGGGTGGGGGCACTGAAGCTTTCTTT	CAIKGGGGTEAFF
NA	TRBD1	14	TRBV7-6	TRBJ1-2	TGTGCCAGCAGCTACAGCAGGGGGCATGGAGGCTACACCTTC	CASSYSRGHGGYTF
NA	NA	15	TRBV9	TRBJ2-1	TGTGCCAGCAGCGCCGGAGCCAGCTCCTACAATGAGCAGTTCTTC	CASSAGASSYNEQFF
NA	NA	15	TRBV6-1	TRBJ1-6	TGTGCCAGCAGTGAACAAGGGGGTATTCTTTCACCCCTCCACTTT	CASSEQGGILSPLHF
NA	TRBD2	15	TRBV7-9	TRBJ2-2	TGTGCCAGCAGCTTATTTAGCGGGGCGGCCGGGGAGCTGTTTTTT	CASSLFSGAAGELFF
NA	TRBD1	14	TRBV19	TRBJ2-7	TGTGCCAGTAGTATGAGGGACAGGGTGTACGAGCAGTACTTC	CASSMRDRVYEQYF
NA	TRBD1	17	TRBV27	TRBJ2-5	TGTGCCAGCAGTGGGACCCGGGACAGGGGGTTCCAAGAGACCCAGTACTTC	CASSGTRDRGFQETQYF
NA	TRBD1	15	TRBV13	TRBJ2-2	TGTGCCAGCAGCTTATCCAGGGGGAGCACCGGGGAGCTGTTTTTT	CASSLSRGSTGELFF
NA	TRBD1	14	TRBV5-8	TRBJ2-7	TGTGCCAGCAATCTCTACAGGGGTGGCTACGAGCAGTACTTC	CASNLYRGGYEQYF
NA	NA	15	TRBV9	TRBJ2-5	TGTGCCAGCAGCCTAGACTCCGGGAGACAAGAGACCCAGTACTTC	CASSLDSGRQETQYF
few	NA	17	TRBV7-6	TRBJ2-3	TGTGCCAGCAGCTTCCGGGCGGGGATGATTGGCACAGATACGCAGTATTTT	CASSFRAGMIGTDTQYF